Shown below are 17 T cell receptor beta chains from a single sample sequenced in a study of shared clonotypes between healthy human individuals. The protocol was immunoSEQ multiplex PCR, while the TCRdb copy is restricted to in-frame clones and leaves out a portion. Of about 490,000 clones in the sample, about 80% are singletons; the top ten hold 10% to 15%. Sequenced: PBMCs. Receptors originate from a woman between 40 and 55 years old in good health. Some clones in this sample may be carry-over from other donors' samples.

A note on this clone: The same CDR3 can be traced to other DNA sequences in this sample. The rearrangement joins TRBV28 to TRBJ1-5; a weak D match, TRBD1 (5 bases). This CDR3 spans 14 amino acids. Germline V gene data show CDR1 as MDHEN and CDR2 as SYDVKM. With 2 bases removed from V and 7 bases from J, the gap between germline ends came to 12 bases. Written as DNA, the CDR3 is TGTGCCAGCAGTTTAGGGGGAGGGAGGCAGCCCCAGCATTTT. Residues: CASSLGGGRQPQHF.

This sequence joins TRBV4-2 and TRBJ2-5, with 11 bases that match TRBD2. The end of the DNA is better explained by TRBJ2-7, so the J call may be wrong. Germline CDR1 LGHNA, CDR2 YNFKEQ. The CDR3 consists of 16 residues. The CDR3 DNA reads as TGTGCCAGCAGCCCACACCCAACGACTAGCGGGATCGAGCAGTACTTC. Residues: CASSPHPTTSGIEQYF.

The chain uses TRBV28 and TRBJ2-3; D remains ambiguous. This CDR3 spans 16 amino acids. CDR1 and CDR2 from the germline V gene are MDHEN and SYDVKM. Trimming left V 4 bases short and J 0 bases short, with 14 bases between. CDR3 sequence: CASSYPRGSSTDTQYF. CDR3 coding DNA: TGTGCCAGCAGTTACCCCCGAGGTTCTAGCACAGATACGCAGTATTTT.

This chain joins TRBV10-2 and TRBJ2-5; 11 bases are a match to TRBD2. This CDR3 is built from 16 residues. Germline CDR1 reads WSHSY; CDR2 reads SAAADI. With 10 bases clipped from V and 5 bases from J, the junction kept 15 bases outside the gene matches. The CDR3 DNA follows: TGCGCCACCCTGGGACTAGCGGAACCGTCCGAGGAGACCCAGTACTTC. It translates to CATLGLAEPSEETQYF.

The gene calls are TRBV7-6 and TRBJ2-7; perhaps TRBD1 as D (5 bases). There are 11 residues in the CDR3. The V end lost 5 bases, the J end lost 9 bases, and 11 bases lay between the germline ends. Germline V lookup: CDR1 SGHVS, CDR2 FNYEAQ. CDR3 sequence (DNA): TGTGCCAGCAGCATGTCAGGGATGCAGTACTTC. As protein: CASSMSGMQYF. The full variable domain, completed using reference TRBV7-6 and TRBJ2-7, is GAGVSQSPRYKVTKRGQDVALRCDPISGHVSLYWYRQALGQGPEFLTYFNYEAQQDKSGLPNDRFSAERPEGSISTLTIQRTEQRDSAMYRCASSMSGMQYFGPGTRLTVT.

CDR3 in amino acids: CSVNEGWGRGQETQYF. The DNA for the CDR3 is TGCAGCGTTAATGAGGGTTGGGGACGGGGACAAGAGACCCAGTACTTC. The chain carries TRBV29-1 and TRBJ2-5; possibly TRBD1 or TRBD2 for D (5 bases each). Germline CDR1 reads SQVTM; CDR2 reads ANQGSEA. Between the trimmed V and J ends, which lost 5 bases and 2 bases, there was a span of 21 bases. The CDR3 covers 16 residues.

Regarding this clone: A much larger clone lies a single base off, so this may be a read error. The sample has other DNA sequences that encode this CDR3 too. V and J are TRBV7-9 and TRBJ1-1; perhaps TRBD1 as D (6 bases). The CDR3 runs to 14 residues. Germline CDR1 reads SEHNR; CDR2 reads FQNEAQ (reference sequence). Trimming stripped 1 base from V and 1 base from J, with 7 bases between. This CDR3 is CASSLVGGNTEAFF. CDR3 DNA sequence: TGTGCCAGCAGCTTAGTAGGGGGGAACACTGAAGCTTTCTTT.

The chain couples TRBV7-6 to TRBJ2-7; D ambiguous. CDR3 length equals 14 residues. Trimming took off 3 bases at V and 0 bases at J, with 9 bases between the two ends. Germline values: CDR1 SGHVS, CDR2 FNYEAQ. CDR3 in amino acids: CASSFRPSSYEQYF. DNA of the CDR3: TGTGCCAGCAGCTTCAGGCCTAGCTCCTACGAGCAGTACTTC.

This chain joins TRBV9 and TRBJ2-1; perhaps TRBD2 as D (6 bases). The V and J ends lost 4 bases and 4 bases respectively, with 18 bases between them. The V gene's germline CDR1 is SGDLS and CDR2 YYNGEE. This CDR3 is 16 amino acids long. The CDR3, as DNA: TGTGCCAGCAGCCCCAGGTCGGGAGTAACATACAATGAGCAGTTCTTC. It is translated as CASSPRSGVTYNEQFF.

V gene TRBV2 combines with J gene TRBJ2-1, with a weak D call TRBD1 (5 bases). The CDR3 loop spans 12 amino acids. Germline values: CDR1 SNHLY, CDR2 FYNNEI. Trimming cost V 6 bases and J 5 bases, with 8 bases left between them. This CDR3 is CASRDTNNEQFF. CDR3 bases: TGTGCCAGCAGGGACACTAACAATGAGCAGTTCTTC.

Here the CDR3 DNA reads TGCGCCAGCAGCCAAGTAATGGCCACCCCCTACGAGCAGTACTTC. It codes for CASSQVMATPYEQYF. This chain connects TRBV4-1 to TRBJ2-7; no clear D gene. CDR3 length: 15 amino acids. V was pared by 1 base and J by 2 bases, with 12 bases between. Germline V gene lookup returns CDR1 MGHRA and CDR2 YSYEKL.

This CDR3 is CASNADDRTGDTNGYTF. Written as DNA, the CDR3 is TGTGCCAGTAACGCGGACGATAGGACAGGGGATACAAATGGCTACACCTTC. The rearrangement links TRBV19 to TRBJ1-2; 9 bases map to TRBD1. The CDR3 runs to 17 residues. Germline trimming cut 7 bases from V and 6 bases from J; bases unmatched to any gene: 18. Germline CDR1 reads LNHDA; CDR2 reads SQIVND (reference sequence).

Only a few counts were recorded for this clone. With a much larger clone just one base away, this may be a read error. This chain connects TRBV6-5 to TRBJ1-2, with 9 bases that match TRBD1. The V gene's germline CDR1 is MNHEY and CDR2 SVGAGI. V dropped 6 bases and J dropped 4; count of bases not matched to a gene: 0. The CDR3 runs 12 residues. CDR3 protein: CASRTGGYGYTF. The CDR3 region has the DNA TGTGCCAGCAGGACAGGGGGCTATGGCTACACCTTC.

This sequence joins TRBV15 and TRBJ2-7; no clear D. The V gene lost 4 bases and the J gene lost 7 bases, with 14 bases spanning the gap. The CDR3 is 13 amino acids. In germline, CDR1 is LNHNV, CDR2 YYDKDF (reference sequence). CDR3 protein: CATSTANPREQYF. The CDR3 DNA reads TGTGCCACCAGCACCGCGAACCCGAGGGAGCAGTACTTC.

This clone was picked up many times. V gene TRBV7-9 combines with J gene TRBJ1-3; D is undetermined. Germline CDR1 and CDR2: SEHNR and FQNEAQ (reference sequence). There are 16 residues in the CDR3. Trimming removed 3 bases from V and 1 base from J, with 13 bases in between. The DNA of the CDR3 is TGTGCCAGCAGCTTCGGTTCAATTCCATCTGGAAACACCATATATTTT. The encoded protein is CASSFGSIPSGNTIYF.

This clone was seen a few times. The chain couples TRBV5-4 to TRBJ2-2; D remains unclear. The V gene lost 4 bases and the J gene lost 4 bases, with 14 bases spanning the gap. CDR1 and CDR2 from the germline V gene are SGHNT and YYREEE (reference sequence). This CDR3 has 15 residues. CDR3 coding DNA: TGTGCCAGCAGCCCTGCGGTGGGATCCACCGGGGAGCTGTTTTTT. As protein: CASSPAVGSTGELFF.

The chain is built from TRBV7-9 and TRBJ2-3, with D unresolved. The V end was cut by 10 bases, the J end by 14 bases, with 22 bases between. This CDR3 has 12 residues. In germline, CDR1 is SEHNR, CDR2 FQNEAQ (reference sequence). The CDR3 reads CAIGPPRVDAYF. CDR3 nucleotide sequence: TGTGCCATCGGCCCCCCACGCGTGGACGCGTATTTT.